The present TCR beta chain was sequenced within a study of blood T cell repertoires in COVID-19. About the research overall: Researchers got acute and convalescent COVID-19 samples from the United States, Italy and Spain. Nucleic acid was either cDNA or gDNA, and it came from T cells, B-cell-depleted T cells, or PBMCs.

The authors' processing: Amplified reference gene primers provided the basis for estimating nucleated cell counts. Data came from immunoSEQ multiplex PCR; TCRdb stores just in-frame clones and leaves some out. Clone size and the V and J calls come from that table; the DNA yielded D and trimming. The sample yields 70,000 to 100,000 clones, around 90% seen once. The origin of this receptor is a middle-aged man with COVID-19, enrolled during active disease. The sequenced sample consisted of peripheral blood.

The CDR3 spells CASSPIRTTYGYTF. In nucleotides, the CDR3 is TGTGCCAGCTCACCAATCCGGACAACGTATGGCTACACCTTC. The chain employs TRBV18 and TRBJ1-2, with D perhaps TRBD1 (5 bases). The V end was cut by 2 bases, the J end by 5 bases, with 12 bases between. Germline CDR1 is KGHSH and CDR2 is LQKENI. The length of the CDR3 is 14 residues.